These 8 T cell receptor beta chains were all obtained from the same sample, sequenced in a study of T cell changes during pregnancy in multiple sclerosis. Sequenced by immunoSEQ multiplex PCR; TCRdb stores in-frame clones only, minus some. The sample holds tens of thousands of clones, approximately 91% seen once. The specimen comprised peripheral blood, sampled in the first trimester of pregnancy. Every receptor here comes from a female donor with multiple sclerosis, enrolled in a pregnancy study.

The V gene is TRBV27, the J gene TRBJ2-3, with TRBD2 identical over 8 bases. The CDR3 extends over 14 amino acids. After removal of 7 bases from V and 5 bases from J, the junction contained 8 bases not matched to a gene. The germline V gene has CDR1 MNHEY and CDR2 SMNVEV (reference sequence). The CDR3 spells CASTGGKEEDTQYF. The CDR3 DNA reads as TGTGCCAGCACGGGAGGGAAGGAGGAAGATACGCAGTATTTT.

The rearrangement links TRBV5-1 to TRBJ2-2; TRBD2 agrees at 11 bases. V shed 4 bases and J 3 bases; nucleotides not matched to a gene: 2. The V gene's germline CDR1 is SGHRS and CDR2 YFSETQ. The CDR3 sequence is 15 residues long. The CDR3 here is CASSQTSGDTGELFF. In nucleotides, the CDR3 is TGCGCCAGCAGCCAGACTAGCGGGGACACCGGGGAGCTGTTTTTT. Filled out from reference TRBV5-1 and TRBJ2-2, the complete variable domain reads KAGVTQTPRYLIKTRGQQVTLSCSPISGHRSVSWYQQTPGQGLQFLFEYFSETQRNKGNFPGRFSGRQFSNSRSEMNVSTLELGDSALYLCASSQTSGDTGELFFGEGSRLTVL.

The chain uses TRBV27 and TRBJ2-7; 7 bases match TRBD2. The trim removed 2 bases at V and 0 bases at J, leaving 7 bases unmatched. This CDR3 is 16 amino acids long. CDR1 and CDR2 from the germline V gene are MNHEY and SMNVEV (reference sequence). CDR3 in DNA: TGTGCCAGCAGTTTAACGACTAGCAGGAGCTCCTACGAGCAGTACTTC. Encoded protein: CASSLTTSRSSYEQYF.

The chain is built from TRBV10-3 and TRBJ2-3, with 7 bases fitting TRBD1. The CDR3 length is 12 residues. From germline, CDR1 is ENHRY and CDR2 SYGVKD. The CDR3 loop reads CTTGDGTDTQYF. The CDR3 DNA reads TGTACCACAGGGGACGGCACAGATACGCAGTATTTT.

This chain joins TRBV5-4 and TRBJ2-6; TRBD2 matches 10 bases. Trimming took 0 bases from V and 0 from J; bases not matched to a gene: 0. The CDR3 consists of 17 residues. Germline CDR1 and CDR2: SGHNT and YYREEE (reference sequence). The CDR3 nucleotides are TGTGCCAGCAGCTTGGGACTAGCGGGCTCTGGGGCCAACGTCCTGACTTTC. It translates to CASSLGLAGSGANVLTF.

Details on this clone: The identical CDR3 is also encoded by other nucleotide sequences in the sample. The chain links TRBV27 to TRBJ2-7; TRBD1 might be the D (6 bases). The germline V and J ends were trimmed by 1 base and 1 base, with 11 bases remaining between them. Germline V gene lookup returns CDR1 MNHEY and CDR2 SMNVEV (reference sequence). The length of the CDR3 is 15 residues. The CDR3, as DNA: TGTGCCAGCAGTTTATACCCAGGACAGTCCTACGAGCAGTACTTC. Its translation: CASSLYPGQSYEQYF.

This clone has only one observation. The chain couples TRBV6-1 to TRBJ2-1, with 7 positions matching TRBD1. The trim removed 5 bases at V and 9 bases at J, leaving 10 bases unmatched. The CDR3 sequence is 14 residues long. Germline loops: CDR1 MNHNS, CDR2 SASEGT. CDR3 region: CASSLGGPSPEQFF. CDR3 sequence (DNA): TGTGCCAGCAGTCTAGGGGGCCCTTCTCCTGAGCAGTTCTTC.

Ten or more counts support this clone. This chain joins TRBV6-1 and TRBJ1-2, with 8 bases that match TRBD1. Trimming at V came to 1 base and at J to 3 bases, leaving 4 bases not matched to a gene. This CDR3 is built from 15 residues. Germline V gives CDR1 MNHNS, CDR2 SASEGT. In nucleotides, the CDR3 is TGTGCCAGCAGTGAAGGCAGGGGGCATGACTATGGCTACACCTTC. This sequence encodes CASSEGRGHDYGYTF.